The 5 T cell receptor beta chains below all came from one sample that was sequenced in a study of T cell responses to AZD1222 COVID-19 vaccine. Clones were sequenced by immunoSEQ multiplex PCR, and TCRdb holds only the in-frame ones, with some missing. The table has 75,000 to 100,000 clones, over 75% seen once; the top ten hold roughly 3%. The sample here was peripheral blood, taken on day 0 of AZD1222 vaccination. These receptors were taken from an adult in good health.

This clone was observed a few times. The J gene is TRBJ1-2, the V gene TRBV19; D might be TRBD1 (5 bases). The length of the CDR3 is 13 residues. Germline lookup yields CDR1 LNHDA and CDR2 SQIVND (reference sequence). V lost 6 bases to trimming and J lost 5 bases, with 13 bases between them. CDR3 nucleotide sequence: TGTGCCAGTAGCAACCGGGACCCGTATGGCTACACCTTC. This encodes CASSNRDPYGYTF.

For the CDR3, the DNA is TGTGCCAGCAGCCAAGCGGGCGTGACCCAGTACTTC. It codes for CASSQAGVTQYF. V and J are TRBV6-6 and TRBJ2-5; D is possibly TRBD2 (6 bases). This CDR3 has 12 amino acids. Looked up from germline, CDR1 is MNHNY and CDR2 is SVGAGI (reference sequence). Trimming took 6 bases from V and 7 from J, leaving 12 bases between them.

The genes are TRBV28 and TRBJ2-7; 12 bases are a match to TRBD2. With V trimmed by 2 bases and J by 4 bases, 0 bases remained unmatched. The CDR3 is 14 residues long. Germline V gene sequence: CDR1 MDHEN, CDR2 SYDVKM. CDR3 region: CASSLGLAGYEQYF. The CDR3 DNA is TGTGCCAGCAGTTTAGGACTAGCGGGATACGAGCAGTACTTC.

The V and J genes are TRBV4-1 and TRBJ2-5; D not certain. The V end was cut by 0 bases, the J end by 2 bases, with 10 bases between. The CDR3 extends over 15 amino acids. CDR1 is MGHRA and CDR2 is YSYEKL in the germline V gene. The DNA for the CDR3 is TGCGCCAGCAGCCAAGAGCCGAGGAGACAAGAGACCCAGTACTTC. This sequence encodes CASSQEPRRQETQYF.

As to this clone: At one boundary the junction diverges from the germline segment, which might be a read error. This rearrangement joins TRBV25-1 to TRBJ2-1, with 12 bases identical to TRBD2. CDR3 length: 15 residues. Germline lookup yields CDR1 MGHDK and CDR2 SYGVNS. CDR3 bases: TGTGCCAGCAGTACTAGCGGGGGGCCTCCGAATGGGCAGTTCTTC. Translated, it gives CASSTSGGPPNGQFF.